This TCR beta chain was documented in a study of control samples from healthy donors and cancer patients. This CDR3 region has 13 residues. Germline CDR1 reads LGHDT; CDR2 reads YNNKEL (reference sequence). V was clipped by 0 bases and J by 5 bases, with 7 bases between them. Sequencing was performed with immunoSEQ multiplex PCR; in TCRdb, only in-frame clones are kept and a portion is missing. The sample has about 40,000 clones, 70% to 90% seen once. Material for sequencing was PBMCs. This chain uses TRBV3-1 (or the pseudogene TRBV3-2) with TRBJ1-2; D gene uncertain. This clonotype was obtained from a woman aged 55-69 years with lung cancer. The CDR3 DNA reads as TGTGCCAGCAGCCAAGACGACGGTTATGGCTACACCTTC. Its protein product is CASSQDDGYGYTF.